A single TCR beta chain is shown here with its context. The antigen is unknown. Trimming at V came to 2 bases and at J to 5 bases, leaving 12 bases not matched to a gene. Germline loops: CDR1 SGHNT, CDR2 YYREEE (reference sequence). The CDR3 is made up of 17 amino acids. The data were taken from a study of T-cell reconstitution after alpha-beta-depleted transplantation in children. Library preparation (for TCRbeta) was performed with unique molecular identifiers. In TCRdb, the PCR reads were re-called with MiXCR into one record per CDR3 protein. The sample yields approximately 490,000 distinct CDR3 sequences, roughly a tenth seen once. Study results and caveats: There were some patients whose high TCRbeta diversity at day 60 came from surviving recipient T cells and thymic progenitors. In patients about two months after transplant, alpha-beta T cells reportedly arose from several hundred expanded graft clones.

The sample here was PBMCs, taken before TCRalphabeta/CD19-depleted stem cell transplant. This chain connects TRBV5-4 to TRBJ2-5; 10 bases align to TRBD2. The receptor was isolated from a child younger than 10 with inherited bone marrow failure, due to receive a stem cell transplant. The CDR3 nucleotides are TGTGCCAGCAGCTTTACCCTTCTAGCGGGAGTTGGGGAGACCCAGTACTTC. Translating it yields CASSFTLLAGVGETQYF.